This is a list of T cell receptor beta chains from one sample in a study of tumor-infiltrating lymphocytes in glioblastoma multiforme. TCRdb independently ran MiXCR on the multiplex PCR reads; one entry per CDR3 protein. This sample has about 9,600 distinct CDR3 sequences, with about 66% found just once. Specimen: brain tumor tissue. The source is a male donor with glioblastoma. Each CDR3 is given with its conserved first and last residue. Each record gives: CDR3 length, V gene, J gene, clone size, D gene, CDR3 protein, CDR3 DNA. The D gene is left open where the match is weak. The size of a clone is reported for some rows only, either as once, few or many, or as a class for expanded clones.

length: 13
V: TRBV29-1
J: TRBJ2-7
size: -
D: -
CDR3: CSVQASDAYEQYF
DNA: TGCAGCGTCCAGGCTAGCGACGCCTACGAGCAATACTTC

length: 15
V: TRBV28
J: TRBJ2-3
size: -
D: TRBD1
CDR3: CASSKGGLRGDTQYF
DNA: TGTGCCAGCAGTAAAGGGGGCCTCAGGGGAGATACGCAGTATTTT

length: 12
V: TRBV12-3/TRBV12-4
J: TRBJ1-1
size: -
D: -
CDR3: CASGFMNPEAFF
DNA: TGTGCCAGCGGTTTCATGAACCCTGAAGCTTTCTTT

length: 12
V: TRBV11-1
J: TRBJ1-1
size: -
D: -
CDR3: CASSLLQTDAFF
DNA: TGTGCCAGCAGTTTACTACAGACTGATGCTTTCTTT

length: 16
V: TRBV20-1
J: TRBJ2-5
size: few
D: TRBD2
CDR3: CSAGYSGKIVGETQYF
DNA: TGCAGTGCTGGTTACAGCGGGAAGATCGTGGGGGAGACCCAGTACTTC

length: 13
V: TRBV12-3/TRBV12-4
J: TRBJ2-3
size: -
D: -
CDR3: CASRGWGTDTQYF
DNA: TGTGCCAGCCGGGGATGGGGGACAGATACGCAGTATTTT

length: 12
V: TRBV5-6
J: TRBJ1-1
size: few
D: -
CDR3: CAGSLGEAEAFF
DNA: TGTGCCGGCAGTTTGGGAGAGGCTGAAGCTTTCTTT

length: 14
V: TRBV11-2
J: TRBJ1-3
size: many
D: -
CDR3: CASSRLSSGNTIYF
DNA: TGTGCCAGCAGCCGGCTAAGCTCTGGAAACACCATATATTTT

length: 12
V: TRBV29-1
J: TRBJ1-2
size: -
D: -
CDR3: CSALDSPYGYTF
DNA: TGCAGCGCTCTGGACAGCCCATATGGCTACACCTTC

length: 19
V: TRBV4-3
J: TRBJ2-7
size: -
D: TRBD2
CDR3: CASSQEVGTSGTSSYELYF
DNA: TGCGCCAGCAGCCAAGAGGTCGGGACTAGCGGGACATCCTCCTACGAGCTGTACTTC

length: 14
V: TRBV11-2
J: TRBJ2-7
size: -
D: -
CDR3: CASSLEQGPYEQYF
DNA: TGTGCCAGCAGCTTGGAACAGGGTCCCTACGAGCAGTACTTC

length: 17
V: TRBV19
J: TRBJ1-5
size: -
D: -
CDR3: CASSIDPGGRINQPQHF
DNA: TGTGCCAGTAGTATAGATCCCGGCGGCCGAATCAATCAGCCCCAGCATTTT

length: 15
V: TRBV6-2/TRBV6-3
J: TRBJ2-7
size: -
D: TRBD1
CDR3: CASREGTGKTDEQYF
DNA: TGTGCCAGCAGAGAGGGGACAGGGAAAACCGATGAGCAGTACTTC

length: 15
V: TRBV11-1
J: TRBJ1-1
size: -
D: TRBD1
CDR3: CVSSFPGTGGTEAFF
DNA: TGTGTCAGCAGCTTCCCGGGGACAGGGGGCACTGAGGCCTTCTTT

length: 13
V: TRBV20-1
J: TRBJ1-4
size: -
D: -
CDR3: CSASQGTAEKLFF
DNA: TGCAGTGCTTCACAGGGTACGGCTGAAAAACTGTTTTTT

length: 17
V: TRBV5-6
J: TRBJ2-7
size: -
D: TRBD2
CDR3: CASSYGLAGLASYEQYF
DNA: TGTGCCAGCAGCTATGGACTAGCGGGACTAGCCTCCTACGAGCAGTACTTC

length: 13
V: TRBV29-1
J: TRBJ1-1
size: -
D: -
CDR3: CSVPEQRAREAFF
DNA: TGCAGCGTTCCAGAACAGAGGGCGAGGGAAGCTTTCTTT

length: 14
V: TRBV29-1
J: TRBJ1-1
size: -
D: TRBD1
CDR3: CSAVVGQRNTEAFF
DNA: TGCAGCGCTGTAGTGGGACAGAGAAACACTGAAGCTTTCTTT

length: 17
V: TRBV7-9
J: TRBJ2-7
size: -
D: -
CDR3: CASSPPDGPQSSYEQYF
DNA: TGTGCCAGCAGCCCCCCAGACGGTCCCCAAAGCTCCTACGAGCAGTACTTC

length: 14
V: TRBV6-2/TRBV6-3
J: TRBJ1-1
size: -
D: -
CDR3: CASIAAVPQDETIF
DNA: TGTGCCAGCATCGCCGCCGTCCCACAAGATGAAACTATCTTT

length: 13
V: TRBV11-3
J: TRBJ2-7
size: few
D: TRBD1
CDR3: CASSTNRGTKQYF
DNA: TGTGCCAGCAGCACAAACAGGGGGACCAAGCAGTACTTC

length: 13
V: TRBV29-1
J: TRBJ2-1
size: -
D: TRBD1
CDR3: CSARWGQGLWQFF
DNA: TGCAGCGCCCGGTGGGGACAGGGGTTATGGCAGTTCTTC

length: 14
V: TRBV20-1
J: TRBJ1-4
size: medium-sized
D: -
CDR3: CSARVPFMGEKLFF
DNA: TGCAGTGCTAGAGTACCCTTCATGGGTGAAAAACTGTTTTTT